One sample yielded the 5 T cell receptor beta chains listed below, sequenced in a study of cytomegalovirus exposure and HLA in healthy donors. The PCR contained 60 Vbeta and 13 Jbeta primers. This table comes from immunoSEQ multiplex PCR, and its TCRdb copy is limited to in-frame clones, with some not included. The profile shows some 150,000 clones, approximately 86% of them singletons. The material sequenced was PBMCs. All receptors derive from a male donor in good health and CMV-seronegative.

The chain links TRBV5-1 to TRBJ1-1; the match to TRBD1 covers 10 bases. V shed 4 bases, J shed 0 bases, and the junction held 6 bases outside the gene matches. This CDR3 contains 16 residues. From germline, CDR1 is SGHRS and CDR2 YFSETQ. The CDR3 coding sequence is TGCGCCAGCAGCCAAGGACAGGGGGTCATGAACACTGAAGCTTTCTTT. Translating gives CASSQGQGVMNTEAFF.

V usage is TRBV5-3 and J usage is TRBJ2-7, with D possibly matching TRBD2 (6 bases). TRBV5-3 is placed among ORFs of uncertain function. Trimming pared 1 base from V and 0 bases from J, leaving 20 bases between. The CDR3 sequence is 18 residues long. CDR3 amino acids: CARSLRGGPDISSYEQYF. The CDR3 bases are TGTGCCAGAAGCTTGCGGGGAGGACCAGATATTAGCTCCTACGAGCAGTACTTC.

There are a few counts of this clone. Here the CDR3 reads CASSPGQGTGELFF. CDR3 in DNA: TGTGCCAGCAGCCCGGGACAGGGGACCGGGGAGCTGTTTTTT. The chain combines TRBV7-7 with TRBJ2-2; TRBD1 matches 10 bases. The germline gives CDR1 SSHAT, CDR2 FNYEAQ (reference sequence). The CDR3 has 14 residues. The V and J ends lost 5 bases and 5 bases, in that order; junction bases with no gene match: 2.

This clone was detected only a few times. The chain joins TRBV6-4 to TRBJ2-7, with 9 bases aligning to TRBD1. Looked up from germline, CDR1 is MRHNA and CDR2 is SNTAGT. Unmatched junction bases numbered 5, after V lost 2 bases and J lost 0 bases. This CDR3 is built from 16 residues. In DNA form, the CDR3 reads TGTGCCAGCAGTGACGGGCCGGGACAGGGCTCCTACGAGCAGTACTTC. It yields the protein CASSDGPGQGSYEQYF.

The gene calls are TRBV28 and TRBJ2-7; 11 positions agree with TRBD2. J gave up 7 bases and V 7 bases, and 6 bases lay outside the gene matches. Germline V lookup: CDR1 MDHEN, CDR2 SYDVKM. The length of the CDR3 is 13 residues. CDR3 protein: CASKLAGDGEQYF. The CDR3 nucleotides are TGTGCCAGCAAACTAGCGGGAGATGGGGAGCAGTACTTC.